This TCR beta chain was retrieved from a study of vaccination effects on CD4 cells after COVID-19. The table came from immunoSEQ multiplex PCR; TCRdb's copy has only in-frame clones and leaves some out. The sample carries 40,000 to 45,000 clones, less than 85% recorded once. Following 10 days of culture, CD4+ T cells were isolated. PCR confirmed that the person was infected with SARS-CoV-2 between March and December 2020. Either the mRNA-1273 or the BNT162b2 vaccine was given to participants as two doses. The sample holds a few counts of this clone. Its antigen is as yet unknown. Sample: CD4+ T cells from PBMCs cultured without peptide, taken after COVID-19 vaccination. This clonotype was obtained from a human donor who had a prior SARS-CoV-2 infection.

In DNA form, the CDR3 reads TGTGCCAGCAGCTTTTGGGGCTTAGGGCGACAATACAATGAGCAGTTCTTC. This codes for CASSFWGLGRQYNEQFF. V gene TRBV5-8 combines with J gene TRBJ2-1; TRBD1 might be the D (5 bases). This CDR3 is built from 17 residues. V lost 2 bases and J 4 bases, leaving 19 bases between the germline ends. Germline V lookup: CDR1 SGHTS, CDR2 YDEGEE.